A selection of T cell receptor beta chains follows, all from one sample in a study of shared clonotypes between healthy human individuals. The assay was immunoSEQ multiplex PCR, and TCRdb's table has in-frame clones only and misses some. The sample carries 550,000 to 700,000 clones, roughly 73% recorded once. Input material: memory CD4+ T cells sorted from blood. All receptors derive from a woman aged 25 to 45 in good health. CDR3s include the opening cysteine and the closing phenylalanine or tryptophan. Each record gives: D gene, V gene, clone size, J gene, CDR3 length, CDR3 DNA, CDR3 protein. The D gene is left open where the match is weak. Size tells how often a clone was seen (once, few, many) or the class of an expanded clone, and some rows leave it out.

NA	TRBV30	NA	TRBJ1-1	15	TGTGCCTGGAGTCCACTGGGTCGCATGAACACTGAAGCTTTCTTT	CAWSPLGRMNTEAFF
TRBD2	TRBV28	NA	TRBJ2-7	15	TGTGCCAGCACTACTCCGGGGGGGACTTCCTACGAGCAGTACTTC	CASTTPGGTSYEQYF
NA	TRBV2	NA	TRBJ2-5	14	TGTGCCAGCAGCGATGGGCGGTATCAAGAGACCCAGTACTTC	CASSDGRYQETQYF
NA	TRBV6-1	NA	TRBJ1-4	12	TGTGCCAGCAGTGATAATCGTGAAAAACTGTTTTTT	CASSDNREKLFF
TRBD1	TRBV19	NA	TRBJ1-1	18	TGTGCCAGTAGTATCCGAAGACAGGGTCTTAGAATGAACACTGAAGCTTTCTTT	CASSIRRQGLRMNTEAFF
NA	TRBV5-6	NA	TRBJ2-7	12	TGTGCCAGCAGCTTGCGGGGGTACGAGCAGTACTTC	CASSLRGYEQYF
NA	TRBV7-2	NA	TRBJ2-1	15	TGTGCCAGCAGCTTAGAGCTACCTCCCTACAATGAGCAGTTCTTC	CASSLELPPYNEQFF
TRBD2	TRBV5-4	NA	TRBJ2-7	16	TGTGCCAGCAGCTTGGGAGTTCTAGCGGGAGTTTACGAGCAGTACTTC	CASSLGVLAGVYEQYF
NA	TRBV20-1	NA	TRBJ2-3	10	TGCAGTGCTAGAGTAGATACGCAGTATTTT	CSARVDTQYF
TRBD1	TRBV10-3	NA	TRBJ1-2	14	TGTGCCATCAGTGGCACAGGGGAGCACTATGGCTACACCTTC	CAISGTGEHYGYTF
NA	TRBV19	few	TRBJ1-2	14	TGTGCCAGTATGACCCCCGGGACGGGATATGGCTACACCTTC	CASMTPGTGYGYTF
NA	TRBV4-2	NA	TRBJ2-7	16	TGTGCCAGCAGCCAAGATTTCGCGGGGAGAAACAACGAGCAGTACTTC	CASSQDFAGRNNEQYF
NA	TRBV29-1	few	TRBJ2-1	15	TGCAGCGTTGCCTTCGGCCTAGGGGGTCGGGATGAGCAGTTCTTC	CSVAFGLGGRDEQFF
TRBD2	TRBV28	NA	TRBJ2-3	14	TGTGCCAGCAGTCAAGCGGGAGACCCAGATACGCAGTATTTT	CASSQAGDPDTQYF
TRBD1	TRBV6-5	NA	TRBJ1-2	15	TGTGCCAGCAGTTACGCCCAGGGGGCTAACTATGGCTACACCTTC	CASSYAQGANYGYTF
NA	TRBV2	NA	TRBJ1-4	14	TGTGCCAGCATTAGAGACAGGAATAATGAAAAACTGTTTTTT	CASIRDRNNEKLFF
NA	TRBV4-1	NA	TRBJ2-2	16	TGCGCCAGCAGCCATCCTTTCGGGGCGAACACCGGGGAGCTGTTTTTT	CASSHPFGANTGELFF
NA	TRBV11-2	many	TRBJ1-4	14	TGTGCCAGCAGCTCGTCAGGGAATAGGGAAAAACTGTTTTTT	CASSSSGNREKLFF
NA	TRBV20-1	once	TRBJ2-2	11	TGCAGTGCTAAGGGTCTCGGGGAGCTGTTTTTT	CSAKGLGELFF
TRBD1	TRBV6-6	NA	TRBJ1-2	15	TGTGCCAGCAGTACCGGACAGGGGTGGGACTATGGCTACACCTTC	CASSTGQGWDYGYTF
TRBD2	TRBV19	NA	TRBJ2-7	16	TGTGCCAGTAGTACGGGACTAGCGGGCAGATCCTACGAGCAGTACTTC	CASSTGLAGRSYEQYF
NA	TRBV7-2	few	TRBJ1-5	12	TGTGCCAGCAGCCCTTACAATCAGCCCCAGCATTTT	CASSPYNQPQHF
NA	TRBV7-9	few	TRBJ2-1	12	TGTGCCAGCAGCCCAAACTACAATGAGCAGTTCTTC	CASSPNYNEQFF
TRBD2	TRBV19	few	TRBJ2-3	14	TGTGCCAGTAGTGTGGGGACTAGCGGAAATACGCAGTATTTT	CASSVGTSGNTQYF
NA	TRBV21-1	NA	TRBJ1-4	18	TGTGCCAGCAGCAAGTTTTTACCGGTAGGACTAATTAATGAAAAACTGTTTTTT	CASSKFLPVGLINEKLFF
TRBD1	TRBV6-1	NA	TRBJ2-2	15	TGTGCCAGCAGAAGACAGGGGGCAAACACCGGGGAGCTGTTTTTT	CASRRQGANTGELFF
TRBD1	TRBV5-1	NA	TRBJ1-1	16	TGCGCCAGCAGCTTGGGGCAGGGGGACATGAACACTGAAGCTTTCTTT	CASSLGQGDMNTEAFF
NA	TRBV7-2	few	TRBJ2-5	14	TGTGCCAGCAGCCACGGGGGTCGAGGAGAGACCCAGTACTTC	CASSHGGRGETQYF
NA	TRBV30	NA	TRBJ2-7	14	TGTGCCTGGAATATCGGGGACTCGAAGGCAGAGCAGTACTTC	CAWNIGDSKAEQYF
NA	TRBV11-3	NA	TRBJ2-7	15	TGTGCCAGCAGCCAAGGCGGAGCGGGCTCCTACGAGCAGTACTTC	CASSQGGAGSYEQYF
NA	TRBV7-2	once	TRBJ2-7	15	TGTGCCAGCAGCTTAGCTCGGACAGAAGTCTACGAGCAGTACTTC	CASSLARTEVYEQYF
TRBD2	TRBV7-9	NA	TRBJ2-7	14	TGTGCCAGCAGCCCGAGCGGGAGGGCCTTCGAGCAGTACTTC	CASSPSGRAFEQYF
TRBD2	TRBV7-2	NA	TRBJ2-7	16	TGTGCCAGCAGCCCGACTAGCGGGAGGATCTCCTACGAGCAGTACTTC	CASSPTSGRISYEQYF
NA	TRBV5-6	NA	TRBJ2-7	16	TGTGCCAGCAGCTTGCTTGGAGGGGCAGTCTCTAACGAGCAGTACTTC	CASSLLGGAVSNEQYF
TRBD1	TRBV29-1	NA	TRBJ1-2	13	TGCAGCGTTGGGGAGGGGGCGGACTATGGCTACACCTTC	CSVGEGADYGYTF
NA	TRBV7-9	NA	TRBJ2-5	14	TGTGCCAGCAGCACAGGGAAGCATGTACAGACCCAGTACTTC	CASSTGKHVQTQYF
NA	TRBV5-6	NA	TRBJ2-7	16	TGTGCCAGCAGCCCCCTTACGCGCGATGCCACGTACGAGCAGTACTTC	CASSPLTRDATYEQYF